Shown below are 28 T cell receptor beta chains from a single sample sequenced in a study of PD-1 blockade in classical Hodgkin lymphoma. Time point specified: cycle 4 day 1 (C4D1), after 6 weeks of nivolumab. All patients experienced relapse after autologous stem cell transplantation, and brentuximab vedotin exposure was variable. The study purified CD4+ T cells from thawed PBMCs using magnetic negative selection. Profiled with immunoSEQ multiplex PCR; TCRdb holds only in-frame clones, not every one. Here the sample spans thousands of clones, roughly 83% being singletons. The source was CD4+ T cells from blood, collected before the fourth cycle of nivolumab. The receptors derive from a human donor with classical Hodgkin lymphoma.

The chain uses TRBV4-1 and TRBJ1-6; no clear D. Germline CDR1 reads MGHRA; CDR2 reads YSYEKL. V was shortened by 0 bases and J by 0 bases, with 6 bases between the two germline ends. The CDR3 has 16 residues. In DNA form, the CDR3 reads TGCGCCAGCAGCCAAGAGACCTACTCCTATAATTCACCCCTCCACTTT. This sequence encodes CASSQETYSYNSPLHF.

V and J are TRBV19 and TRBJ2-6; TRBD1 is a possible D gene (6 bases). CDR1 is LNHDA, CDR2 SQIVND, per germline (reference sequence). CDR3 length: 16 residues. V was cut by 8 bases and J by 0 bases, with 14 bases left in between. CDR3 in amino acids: CASAAHRDSGANVLTF. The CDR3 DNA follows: TGTGCCAGTGCCGCCCACAGGGACTCTGGGGCCAACGTCCTGACTTTC.

The CDR3 sequence is CASSQVKLRAAHGEAFF. As DNA, the CDR3 is TGCGCCAGCAGCCAAGTTAAGCTTCGGGCGGCGCATGGTGAAGCTTTCTTT. V is TRBV4-1 and J is TRBJ1-1; D is unclear. Germline V gene sequence: CDR1 MGHRA, CDR2 YSYEKL. The germline V and J ends were trimmed by 1 base and 7 bases, with 22 bases remaining between them. This CDR3 has 17 amino acids.

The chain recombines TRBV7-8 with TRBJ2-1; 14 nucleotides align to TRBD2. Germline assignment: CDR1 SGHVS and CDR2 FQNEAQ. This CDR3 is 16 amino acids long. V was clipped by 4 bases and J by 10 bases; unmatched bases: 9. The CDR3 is CASSSLTSGGAREQFF. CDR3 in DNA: TGTGCCAGCAGCTCCCTGACTAGCGGGGGGGCCAGGGAGCAGTTCTTC. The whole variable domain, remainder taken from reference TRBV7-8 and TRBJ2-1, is GAGVSQSPRYKVAKRGQDVALRCDPISGHVSLFWYQQALGQGPEFLTYFQNEAQLDKSGLPSDRFFAERPEGSVSTLKIQRTQQEDSAVYLCASSSLTSGGAREQFFGPGTRLTVL.

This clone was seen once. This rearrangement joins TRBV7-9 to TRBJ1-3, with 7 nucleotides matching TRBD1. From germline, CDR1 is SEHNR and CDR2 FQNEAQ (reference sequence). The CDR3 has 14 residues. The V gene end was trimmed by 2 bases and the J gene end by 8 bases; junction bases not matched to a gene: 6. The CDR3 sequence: CASSLRQGVDTIYF. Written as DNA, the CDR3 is TGTGCCAGCAGCTTACGACAGGGAGTAGACACCATATATTTT. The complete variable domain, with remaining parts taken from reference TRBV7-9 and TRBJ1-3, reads DTGVSQNPRHKITKRGQNVTFRCDPISEHNRLYWYRQTLGQGPEFLTYFQNEAQLEKSRLLSDRFSAERPKGSFSTLEIQRTEQGDSAMYLCASSLRQGVDTIYFGEGSWLTVV.

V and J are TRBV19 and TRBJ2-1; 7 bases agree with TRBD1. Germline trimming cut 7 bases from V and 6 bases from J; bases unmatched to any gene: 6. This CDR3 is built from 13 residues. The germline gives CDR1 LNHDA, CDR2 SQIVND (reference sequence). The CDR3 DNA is TGTGCCAGTAATGAGGGGGCGAGCAATGAGCAGTTCTTC. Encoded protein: CASNEGASNEQFF.

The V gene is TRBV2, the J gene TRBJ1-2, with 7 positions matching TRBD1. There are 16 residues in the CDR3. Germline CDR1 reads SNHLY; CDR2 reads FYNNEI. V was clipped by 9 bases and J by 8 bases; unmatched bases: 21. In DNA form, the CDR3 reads TGTGCCAGGGGCTTACAGGGGATAGACCCTACTAAGGGCTACACCTTC. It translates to CARGLQGIDPTKGYTF.

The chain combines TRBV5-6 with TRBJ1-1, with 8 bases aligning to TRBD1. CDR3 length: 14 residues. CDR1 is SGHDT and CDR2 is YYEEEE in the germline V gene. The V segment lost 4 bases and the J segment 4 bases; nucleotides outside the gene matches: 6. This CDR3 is CASSRTDRGTEAFF. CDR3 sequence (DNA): TGTGCCAGCAGCCGGACCGACAGGGGCACTGAAGCTTTCTTT.

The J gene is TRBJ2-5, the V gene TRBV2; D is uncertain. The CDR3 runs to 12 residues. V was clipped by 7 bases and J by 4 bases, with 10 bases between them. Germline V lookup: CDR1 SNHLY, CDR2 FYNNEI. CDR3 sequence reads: CASKQNLETQYF. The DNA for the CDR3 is TGTGCCAGCAAACAGAATTTAGAGACCCAGTACTTC.

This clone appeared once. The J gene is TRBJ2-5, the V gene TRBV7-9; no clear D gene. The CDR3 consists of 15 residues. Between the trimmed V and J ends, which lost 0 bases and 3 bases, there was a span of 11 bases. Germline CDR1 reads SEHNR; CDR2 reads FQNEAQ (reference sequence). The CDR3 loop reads CASSLAAAQKETQYF. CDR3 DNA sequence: TGTGCCAGCAGCTTAGCCGCGGCCCAGAAAGAGACCCAGTACTTC. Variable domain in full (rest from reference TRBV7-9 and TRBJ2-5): DTGVSQNPRHKITKRGQNVTFRCDPISEHNRLYWYRQTLGQGPEFLTYFQNEAQLEKSRLLSDRFSAERPKGSFSTLEIQRTEQGDSAMYLCASSLAAAQKETQYFGPGTRLLVL.

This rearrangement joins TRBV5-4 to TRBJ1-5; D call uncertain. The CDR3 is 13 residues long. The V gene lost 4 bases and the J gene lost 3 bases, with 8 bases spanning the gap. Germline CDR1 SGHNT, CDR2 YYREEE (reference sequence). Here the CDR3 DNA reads TGTGCCAGCAGCGGCGGGCTCAATCAGCCCCAGCATTTT. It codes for CASSGGLNQPQHF.

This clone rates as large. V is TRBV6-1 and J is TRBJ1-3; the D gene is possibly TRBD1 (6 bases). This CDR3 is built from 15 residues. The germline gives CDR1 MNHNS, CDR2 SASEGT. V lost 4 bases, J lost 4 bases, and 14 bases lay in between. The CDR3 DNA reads TGTGCCAGCAGTGGGGGGGACACCCGAGGAAACACCATATATTTT. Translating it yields CASSGGDTRGNTIYF.

The CDR3 here is CASSRDEGAGWNGYTF. The CDR3 DNA sequence: TGTGCCAGCTCACGAGACGAGGGGGCGGGCTGGAATGGCTACACCTTC. This chain uses TRBV18 with TRBJ1-2; 7 bases are shared with TRBD1. Germline CDR1 reads KGHSH; CDR2 reads LQKENI. CDR3 length equals 16 residues. With V trimmed by 4 bases and J by 6 bases, 14 bases remained unmatched.

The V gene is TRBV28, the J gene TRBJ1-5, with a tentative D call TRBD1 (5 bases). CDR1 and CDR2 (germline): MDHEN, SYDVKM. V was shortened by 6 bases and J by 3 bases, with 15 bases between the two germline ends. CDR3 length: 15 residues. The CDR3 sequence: CASRPLWDLNQPQHF. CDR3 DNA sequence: TGTGCCAGCAGACCCCTTTGGGACCTCAATCAGCCCCAGCATTTT.

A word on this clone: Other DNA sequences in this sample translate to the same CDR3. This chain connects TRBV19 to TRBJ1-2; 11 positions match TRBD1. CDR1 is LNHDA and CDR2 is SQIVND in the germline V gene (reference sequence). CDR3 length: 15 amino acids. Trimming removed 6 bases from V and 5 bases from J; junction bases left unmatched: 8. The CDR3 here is CASSTWDRGLYGYTF. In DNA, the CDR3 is TGTGCCAGTAGCACCTGGGACAGGGGGTTGTATGGCTACACCTTC.

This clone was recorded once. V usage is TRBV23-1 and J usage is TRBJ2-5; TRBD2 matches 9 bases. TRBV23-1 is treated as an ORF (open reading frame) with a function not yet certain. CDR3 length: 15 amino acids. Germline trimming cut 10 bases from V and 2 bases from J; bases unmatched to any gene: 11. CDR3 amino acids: CATGGSGGPQETQYF. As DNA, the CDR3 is TGCGCCACCGGAGGTAGCGGGGGCCCGCAAGAGACCCAGTACTTC.

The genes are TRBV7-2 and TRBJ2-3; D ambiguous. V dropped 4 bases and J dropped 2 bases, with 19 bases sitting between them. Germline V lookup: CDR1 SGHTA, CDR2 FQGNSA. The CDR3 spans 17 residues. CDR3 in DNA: TGTGCCAGCAGCTCCTACTCTCCGGGCCACTACACAGATACGCAGTATTTT. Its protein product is CASSSYSPGHYTDTQYF.

CDR3: CASTDRGDRYFSTDTQYF. The CDR3 bases are TGTGCCAGCACCGACAGAGGGGACAGGTACTTTAGCACAGATACGCAGTATTTT. The V gene is TRBV6-7, the J gene TRBJ2-3; TRBD1 matches 8 bases. TRBV6-7 is treated as an ORF (open reading frame) with a function not yet certain. The length of the CDR3 is 18 residues. The V gene end was trimmed by 7 bases and the J gene end by 0 bases; junction bases not matched to a gene: 15.

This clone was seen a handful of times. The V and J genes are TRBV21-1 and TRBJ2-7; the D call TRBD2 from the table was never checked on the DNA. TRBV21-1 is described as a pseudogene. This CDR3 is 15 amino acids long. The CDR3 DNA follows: TGTGCCAGCAGCACTCCCTGGCCCGGGGGGGGCGAGCAGTACTTC. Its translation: CASSTPWPGGGEQYF.

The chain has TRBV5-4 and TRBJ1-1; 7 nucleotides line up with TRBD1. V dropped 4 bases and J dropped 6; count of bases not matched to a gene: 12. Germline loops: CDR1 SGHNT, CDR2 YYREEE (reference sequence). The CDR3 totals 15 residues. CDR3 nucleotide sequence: TGTGCCAGCAGCCGACAGGGAAGCGGGTCGGCTGAAGCTTTCTTT. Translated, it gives CASSRQGSGSAEAFF.

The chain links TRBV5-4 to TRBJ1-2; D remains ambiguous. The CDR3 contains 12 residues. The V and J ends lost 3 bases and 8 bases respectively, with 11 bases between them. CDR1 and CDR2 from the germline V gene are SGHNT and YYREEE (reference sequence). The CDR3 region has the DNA TGTGCCAGCAGCTCTTTGACTAGGGGCTACACCTTC. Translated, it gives CASSSLTRGYTF.

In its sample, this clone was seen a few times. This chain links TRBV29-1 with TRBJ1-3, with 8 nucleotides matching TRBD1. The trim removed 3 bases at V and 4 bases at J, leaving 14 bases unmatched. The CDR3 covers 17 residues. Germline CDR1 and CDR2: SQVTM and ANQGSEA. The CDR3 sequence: CSVETGALFESGNTIYF. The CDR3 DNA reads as TGCAGCGTTGAGACAGGGGCTCTTTTTGAATCGGGAAACACCATATATTTT. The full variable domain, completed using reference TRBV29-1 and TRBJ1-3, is SAVISQKPSRDICQRGTSLTIQCQVDSQVTMMFWYRQQPGQSLTLIATANQGSEATYESGFVIDKFPISRPNLTFSTLTVSNMSPEDSSIYLCSVETGALFESGNTIYFGEGSWLTVV.

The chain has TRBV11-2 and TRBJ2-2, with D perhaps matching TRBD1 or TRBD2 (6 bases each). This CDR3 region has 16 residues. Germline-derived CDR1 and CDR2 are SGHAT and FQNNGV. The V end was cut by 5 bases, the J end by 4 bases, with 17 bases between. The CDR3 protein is CASSPDGGGVTGELFF. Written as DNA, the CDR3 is TGTGCCAGCAGCCCCGATGGAGGGGGAGTCACCGGGGAGCTGTTTTTT. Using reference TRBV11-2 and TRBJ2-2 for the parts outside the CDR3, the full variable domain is EAGVAQSPRYKIIEKRQSVAFWCNPISGHATLYWYQQILGQGPKLLIQFQNNGVVDDSQLPKDRFSAERLKGVDSTLKIQPAKLEDSAVYLCASSPDGGGVTGELFFGEGSRLTVL.

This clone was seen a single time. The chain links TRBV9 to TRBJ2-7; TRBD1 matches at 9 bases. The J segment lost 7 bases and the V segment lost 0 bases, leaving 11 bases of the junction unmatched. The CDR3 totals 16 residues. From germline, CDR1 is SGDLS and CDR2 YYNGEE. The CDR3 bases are TGTGCCAGCAGCGTAGATGGGTGGACAGGGGCTAATGAGCAGTACTTC. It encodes CASSVDGWTGANEQYF.

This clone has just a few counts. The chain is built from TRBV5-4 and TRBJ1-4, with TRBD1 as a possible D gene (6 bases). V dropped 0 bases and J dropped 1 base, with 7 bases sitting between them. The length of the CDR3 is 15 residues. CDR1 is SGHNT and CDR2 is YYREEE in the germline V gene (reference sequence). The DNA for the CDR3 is TGTGCCAGCAGCTTGGAACAGGGAACTAATGAAAAACTGTTTTTT. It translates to CASSLEQGTNEKLFF.

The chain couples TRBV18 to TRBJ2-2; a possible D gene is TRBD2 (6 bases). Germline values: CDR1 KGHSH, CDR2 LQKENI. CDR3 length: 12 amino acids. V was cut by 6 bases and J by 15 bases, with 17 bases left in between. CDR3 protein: CASSSIAEGMFF. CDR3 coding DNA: TGTGCCAGCTCGTCCATAGCGGAAGGGATGTTTTTT. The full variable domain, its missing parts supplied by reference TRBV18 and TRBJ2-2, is NAGVMQNPRHLVRRRGQEARLRCSPMKGHSHVYWYRQLPEEGLKFMVYLQKENIIDESGMPKERFSAEFPKEGPSILRIQQVVRGDSAAYFCASSSIAEGMFFGEGSRLTVL.

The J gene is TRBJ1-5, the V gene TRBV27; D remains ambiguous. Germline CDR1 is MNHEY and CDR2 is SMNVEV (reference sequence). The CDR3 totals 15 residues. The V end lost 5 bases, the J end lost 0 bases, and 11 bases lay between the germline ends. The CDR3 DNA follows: TGTGCCAGCAGTAACTGGGGTTCTAGCAATCAGCCCCAGCATTTT. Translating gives CASSNWGSSNQPQHF.

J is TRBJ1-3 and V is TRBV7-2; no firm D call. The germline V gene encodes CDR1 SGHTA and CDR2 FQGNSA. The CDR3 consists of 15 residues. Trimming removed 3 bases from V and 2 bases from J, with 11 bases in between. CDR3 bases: TGTGCCAGCAGCTTTAGGGTTAGCACTGGAAACACCATATATTTT. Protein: CASSFRVSTGNTIYF.